These 27 T cell receptor beta chains were all obtained from the same sample, sequenced in a study of shared clonotypes between healthy human individuals. Sequencing used immunoSEQ multiplex PCR; TCRdb keeps in-frame clones, though not all of them. The table shows under 600,000 clones, with 60% to 80% occurring only once. The sequencing input was PBMCs. Receptor source: a woman aged 35 to 49 in good health. Some clones in this sample may be carry-over from other donors' samples.

The rearrangement links TRBV7-6 to TRBJ2-7; 10 bases match TRBD2. Germline V gene sequence: CDR1 SGHVS, CDR2 FNYEAQ. The CDR3 is 14 amino acids. V gave up 3 bases and J gave up 3 bases; unmatched junction bases: 2. CDR3 protein: CASSFRTSGYEQYF. The CDR3 region has the DNA TGTGCCAGCAGCTTTCGGACTAGCGGCTACGAGCAGTACTTC. The entire variable domain, with the rest obtained from reference TRBV7-6 and TRBJ2-7, is as follows: GAGVSQSPRYKVTKRGQDVALRCDPISGHVSLYWYRQALGQGPEFLTYFNYEAQQDKSGLPNDRFSAERPEGSISTLTIQRTEQRDSAMYRCASSFRTSGYEQYFGPGTRLTVT.

The chain uses TRBV15 and TRBJ2-1, with a tentative D call TRBD1 (6 bases). V was trimmed by 3 bases and J by 3 bases, leaving 15 bases between them. Germline CDR1 reads LNHNV; CDR2 reads YYDKDF (reference sequence). The length of the CDR3 is 16 residues. The CDR3 loop reads CATSRAARGHYNEQFF. In nucleotides, the CDR3 is TGTGCCACCAGCAGGGCTGCAAGGGGACACTACAATGAGCAGTTCTTC.

This chain connects TRBV19 to TRBJ2-7; 8 bases agree with TRBD2. J gave up 0 bases and V 2 bases, and 3 bases lay outside the gene matches. The CDR3 consists of 15 residues. Germline CDR1 reads LNHDA; CDR2 reads SQIVND (reference sequence). In DNA form, the CDR3 reads TGTGCCAGTAGTATAACTAGCGGAACCTCCTACGAGCAGTACTTC. Translated, it gives CASSITSGTSYEQYF.

This clone was picked up a small number of times. The chain has TRBV29-1 and TRBJ1-2; TRBD1 might be the D (5 bases). Trimming stripped 0 bases from V and 7 bases from J, with 12 bases between. There are 13 residues in the CDR3. Germline V gives CDR1 SQVTM, CDR2 ANQGSEA. CDR3 bases: TGCAGCGTTGAAGAATTGGGGCAGAGTGGCTACACCTTC. It yields the protein CSVEELGQSGYTF.

V and J are TRBV28 and TRBJ1-4; weak D call: TRBD1 (5 bases). There are 16 residues in the CDR3. Looked up from germline, CDR1 is MDHEN and CDR2 is SYDVKM. Trimming took 3 bases from V and 2 from J, leaving 13 bases between them. The CDR3 DNA reads TGTGCCAGCAGTTTCCCGGGGCTCGGGACTAATGAAAAACTGTTTTTT. Its protein product is CASSFPGLGTNEKLFF.

The chain joins TRBV6-5 to TRBJ1-2, with unresolved D. Deletions cut 3 bases from V and 8 bases from J, with 16 bases between. Germline CDR1 and CDR2: MNHEY and SVGAGI. The length of the CDR3 is 14 residues. CDR3 region: CASSYWSDGRGYTF. The CDR3 region has the DNA TGTGCCAGCAGTTATTGGTCGGATGGAAGGGGCTACACCTTC.

This rearrangement joins TRBV7-2 to TRBJ2-3, with TRBD2 matching 13 bases. The CDR3 loop spans 17 amino acids. From germline, CDR1 is SGHTA and CDR2 FQGNSA. V shed 1 base, J shed 0 bases, and the junction held 1 base outside the gene matches. In nucleotides, the CDR3 is TGTGCCAGCAGCTTAGGGACTAGCGGGAGCAGCACAGATACGCAGTATTTT. Its protein product is CASSLGTSGSSTDTQYF.

The rearrangement links TRBV2 to TRBJ2-2; unclear D gene. V was pared by 4 bases and J by 6 bases, with 12 bases between. CDR3 length: 14 amino acids. Germline lookup yields CDR1 SNHLY and CDR2 FYNNEI. The CDR3 sequence is CASSARHQSGELFF. As DNA, the CDR3 is TGTGCCAGCAGTGCACGACACCAATCCGGGGAGCTGTTTTTT.

In DNA, the CDR3 is TGCGCCAGCAGCCAAGAGACAGCCGTCAACTATGGCTACACCTTC. Translating gives CASSQETAVNYGYTF. The chain joins TRBV4-3 to TRBJ1-2; maybe TRBD1 (5 bases). The V end was cut by 0 bases, the J end by 2 bases, with 10 bases between. Germline V gene data show CDR1 as LGHNA and CDR2 as YSLEER. This CDR3 comprises 15 residues.

The chain couples TRBV5-4 to TRBJ2-3, with D maybe TRBD2 (7 bases). The CDR3 loop spans 16 amino acids. Germline V gives CDR1 SGHNT, CDR2 YYREEE (reference sequence). The V and J ends lost 1 base and 4 bases respectively, with 16 bases between them. CDR3 DNA: TGTGCCAGCAGCTTGACGGCGGGGGCGATTGCAGATACGCAGTATTTT. This sequence encodes CASSLTAGAIADTQYF.

The sample holds one count of this clone. The V gene is TRBV2, the J gene TRBJ2-2; D could derive from TRBD1 or TRBD2 (5 bases each). CDR3 size: 12 residues. The germline gives CDR1 SNHLY, CDR2 FYNNEI. Trimming removed 9 bases from V and 6 bases from J, with 11 bases in between. CDR3 region: CASGGQPGELFF. CDR3 bases: TGTGCCAGTGGGGGTCAGCCCGGGGAGCTGTTTTTT.

CDR3 sequence: CASSVDSTNSPLHF. DNA of the CDR3: TGTGCCAGCAGCGTGGACAGTACGAATTCACCCCTCCACTTT. The chain carries TRBV6-4 and TRBJ1-6; maybe TRBD1 (6 bases). V was trimmed by 6 bases and J by 7 bases, leaving 13 bases between them. Germline loops: CDR1 MRHNA, CDR2 SNTAGT. The CDR3 is made up of 14 amino acids.

This clone came up once. V usage is TRBV21-1 and J usage is TRBJ1-3. TRBV21-1 is labeled a pseudogene. The CDR3 consists of 14 residues. The CDR3 nucleotides read TGTGCCAGCAGCAAAGCGTGGGGTGGAAACACCATATATTTT. As protein: CASSKAWGGNTIYF.

The gene calls are TRBV28 and TRBJ2-7; 15 positions agree with TRBD2. From germline, CDR1 is MDHEN and CDR2 SYDVKM. The CDR3 sequence is 17 residues long. V was clipped by 4 bases and J by 6 bases; unmatched bases: 10. The CDR3 here is CASSSGLAGGWGSEQYF. The CDR3 DNA follows: TGTGCCAGCAGTTCGGGACTAGCGGGAGGCTGGGGTTCCGAGCAGTACTTC. Full variable domain (remainder filled in from reference TRBV28 and TRBJ2-7): DVKVTQSSRYLVKRTGEKVFLECVQDMDHENMFWYRQDPGLGLRLIYFSYDVKMKEKGDIPEGYSVSREKKERFSLILESASTNQTSMYLCASSSGLAGGWGSEQYFGPGTRLTVT.

CDR3 region: CASSLLSQGKRAFF. In DNA, the CDR3 is TGTGCCAGCAGTTTATTGTCCCAGGGAAAAAGAGCTTTCTTT. This chain uses TRBV28 with TRBJ1-1; the D gene is possibly TRBD1 (5 bases). CDR1 is MDHEN, CDR2 SYDVKM, per germline. This CDR3 is built from 14 residues. V dropped 1 base and J dropped 10 bases, with 16 bases sitting between them.

This clone appeared a single time. The chain couples TRBV5-1 to TRBJ2-7; 10 bases match TRBD2. This CDR3 region has 15 residues. Germline V CDR1 and CDR2: SGHRS, YFSETQ. With V trimmed by 4 bases and J by 6 bases, 10 bases remained unmatched. The CDR3 DNA is TGCGCCAGCAGCCCAAGCGCTAGCGGGAGTTTCGAGCAGTACTTC. This sequence encodes CASSPSASGSFEQYF.

J is TRBJ1-1 and V is TRBV7-6, with D maybe TRBD1 (6 bases). Deletions cut 5 bases from V and 11 bases from J, with 15 bases between. The CDR3 spans 12 residues. CDR1 is SGHVS and CDR2 is FNYEAQ in the germline V gene. The CDR3 DNA is TGTGCCAGCAGCCCCCGGGGGCAGGGGGCTTTCTTT. Protein sequence: CASSPRGQGAFF. The variable domain in full, with the rest retrieved from reference TRBV7-6 and TRBJ1-1, is GAGVSQSPRYKVTKRGQDVALRCDPISGHVSLYWYRQALGQGPEFLTYFNYEAQQDKSGLPNDRFSAERPEGSISTLTIQRTEQRDSAMYRCASSPRGQGAFFGQGTRLTVV.

This clone was seen a single time. V and J are TRBV5-1 and TRBJ1-1; unclear D gene. This CDR3 is built from 14 residues. Per the germline V gene, CDR1 is SGHRS and CDR2 is YFSETQ. V shed 4 bases and J shed 6 bases, with 16 bases lying between them. CDR3: CASSPTRLAAEAFF. The CDR3 DNA sequence: TGCGCCAGCAGCCCCACTAGACTGGCAGCTGAAGCTTTCTTT. Supplemented by reference TRBV5-1 and TRBJ1-1, the full variable domain reads KAGVTQTPRYLIKTRGQQVTLSCSPISGHRSVSWYQQTPGQGLQFLFEYFSETQRNKGNFPGRFSGRQFSNSRSEMNVSTLELGDSALYLCASSPTRLAAEAFFGQGTRLTVV.

The chain combines TRBV2 with TRBJ2-7; the match to TRBD2 covers 10 bases. Germline loops: CDR1 SNHLY, CDR2 FYNNEI. There are 15 residues in the CDR3. The trim removed 3 bases at V and 0 bases at J, leaving 2 bases unmatched. This CDR3 is CASSDLAGVSYEQYF. Here the CDR3 DNA reads TGTGCCAGCAGTGACCTAGCGGGGGTCTCCTACGAGCAGTACTTC.

The rearrangement joins TRBV30 to TRBJ2-2; D uncertain. Germline V gene lookup returns CDR1 GTSNPN and CDR2 SVGIG (reference sequence). V lost 0 bases, J lost 4 bases, and 9 bases lay in between. CDR3 size: 14 residues. The CDR3 loop reads CAWSVLSSTGELFF. The CDR3 coding sequence is TGTGCCTGGAGTGTCCTGAGCAGCACCGGGGAGCTGTTTTTT. Drawing the rest from reference TRBV30 and TRBJ2-2, the complete variable domain is SQTIHQWPATLVQPVGSPLSLECTVEGTSNPNLYWYRQAAGRGLQLLFYSVGIGQISSEVPQNLSASRPQDRQFILSSKKLLLSDSGFYLCAWSVLSSTGELFFGEGSRLTVL.

In DNA, the CDR3 is TGTGCCAGCAGAATGGACAATGGGAGGGATGGCTACACCTTC. It translates to CASRMDNGRDGYTF. The chain couples TRBV28 to TRBJ1-2, with TRBD1 as a possible D gene (5 bases). The V gene's germline CDR1 is MDHEN and CDR2 SYDVKM. This CDR3 comprises 14 residues. Trimming removed 6 bases from V and 6 bases from J, with 17 bases in between.

With respect to this clone: In the same sample, other DNA sequences code for this CDR3. The chain uses TRBV15 and TRBJ2-7; the D is unclear. Trimming shortened V by 3 bases and J by 2 bases, and 5 bases separated the two germline ends. Germline V gives CDR1 LNHNV, CDR2 YYDKDF (reference sequence). CDR3 size: 12 residues. The CDR3 loop is CATSRGPYEQYF. In DNA, the CDR3 is TGTGCCACCAGCAGGGGCCCCTACGAGCAGTACTTC.

V gene TRBV7-6 combines with J gene TRBJ1-3; D gene uncertain. The ends were cut back, 0 bases at V and 4 bases at J, with 4 bases in the middle. The CDR3 length is 13 residues. Germline V lookup: CDR1 SGHVS, CDR2 FNYEAQ. The CDR3 region is CASSLATGNTIYF. CDR3 DNA: TGTGCCAGCAGCTTAGCGACCGGAAACACCATATATTTT. Together with reference TRBV7-6 and TRBJ1-3, the CDR3 gives the full variable domain: GAGVSQSPRYKVTKRGQDVALRCDPISGHVSLYWYRQALGQGPEFLTYFNYEAQQDKSGLPNDRFSAERPEGSISTLTIQRTEQRDSAMYRCASSLATGNTIYFGEGSWLTVV.

CDR3 DNA sequence: TGTGCCAGCAGCTTGCCGGTTAACACAGATACGCAGTATTTT. It translates to CASSLPVNTDTQYF. The V gene is TRBV7-2, the J gene TRBJ2-3; D gene unclear. The V gene's germline CDR1 is SGHTA and CDR2 FQGNSA. V was cut by 3 bases and J by 2 bases, with 9 bases left in between. CDR3 length: 14 amino acids. The variable domain in full, with the rest retrieved from reference TRBV7-2 and TRBJ2-3, is GAGVSQSPSNKVTEKGKDVELRCDPISGHTALYWYRQSLGQGLEFLIYFQGNSAPDKSGLPSDRFSAERTGGSVSTLTIQRTQQEDSAVYLCASSLPVNTDTQYFGPGTRLTVL.

The CDR3 loop reads CASSLVADMRYTEAFF. The CDR3 DNA sequence: TGTGCCAGCAGTTTAGTGGCAGATATGCGCTACACTGAAGCTTTCTTT. This chain links TRBV28 with TRBJ1-1, with D unclear. The V end was cut by 2 bases, the J end by 3 bases, with 16 bases between. The CDR3 spans 16 residues. Per the germline V gene, CDR1 is MDHEN and CDR2 is SYDVKM.

This clone has just a few counts. The chain has TRBV4-1 and TRBJ1-1; D possibly corresponds to TRBD1 (5 bases). Trimming cost V 4 bases and J 5 bases, with 11 bases left between them. The CDR3 is 13 amino acids. Per germline, CDR1 MGHRA and CDR2 YSYEKL. The CDR3 spells CASSLVRGTEAFF. CDR3 sequence (DNA): TGCGCCAGCAGCCTAGTACGGGGGACTGAAGCTTTCTTT.

On this clone itself: At one end the junction does not follow the germline gene, possibly because of a read error. The rearrangement joins TRBV7-2 to TRBJ2-3; possibly TRBD2 for D (6 bases). The CDR3 covers 14 residues. Germline V gives CDR1 SGHTA, CDR2 FQGNSA. CDR3 sequence reads: CASSTTFVREKVDF. The CDR3 bases are TGTGCCAGCAGCACTACGTTTGTGCGGGAAAAAGTCGATTTT.